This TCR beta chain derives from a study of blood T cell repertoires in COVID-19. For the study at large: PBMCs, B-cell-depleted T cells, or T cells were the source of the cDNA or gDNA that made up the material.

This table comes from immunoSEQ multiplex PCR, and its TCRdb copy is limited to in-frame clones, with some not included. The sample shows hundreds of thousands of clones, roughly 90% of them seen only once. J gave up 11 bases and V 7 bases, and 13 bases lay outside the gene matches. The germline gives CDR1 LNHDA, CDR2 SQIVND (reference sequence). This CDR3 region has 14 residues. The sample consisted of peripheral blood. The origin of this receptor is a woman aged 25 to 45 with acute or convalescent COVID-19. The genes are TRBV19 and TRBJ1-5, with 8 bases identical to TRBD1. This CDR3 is CASTSDRVRATQHF. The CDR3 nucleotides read TGTGCCAGTACCTCGGACAGGGTCAGGGCGACCCAGCATTTT.